Listed below are T cell receptor beta chains from one sample, sequenced in a study of blood T cells in healthy people across ages. TCRdb ran MiXCR on the 5' RACE reads and lists one entry per CDR3 protein. Of fewer than 2,000,000 distinct CDR3 sequences in the sample, roughly a third are singletons; the top ten hold around 11%. Sequenced: blood. These receptors were taken from a woman younger than 45 in good health. Each CDR3 is given with its conserved first and last residue.

CASSLGVSGGAYNEQFF	TRBJ2-1	TRBV5-1
CAISGVYQETQYF	TRBJ2-5	TRBV10-3
CASSGEEESQYF	TRBJ2-4	TRBV7-9
CASSSPLGLPKEQYF	TRBJ2-7	TRBV6-1
CASSYGHIEHNQPQHF	TRBJ1-5	TRBV3-1
CASSSPLAGATDTQYF	TRBJ2-3	TRBV28
CASSLGVYGGAQETQYF	TRBJ2-5	TRBV6-2/TRBV6-3
CASSHGLAGETQYF	TRBJ2-5	TRBV4-1
CAWSVLSGLAGAEQYF	TRBJ2-7	TRBV30
CAISEKYEQYF	TRBJ2-7	TRBV10-3
CSAMERKYGNQPQHF	TRBJ1-5	TRBV20-1
CSPQGLDTTDTQYF	TRBJ2-3	TRBV29-1
CASSQERVSPLHF	TRBJ1-6	TRBV14
CASSTGQGPFYEQYF	TRBJ2-7	TRBV13
CASSRVVGQGRETQYF	TRBJ2-5	TRBV5-6
CAISEDSNQPQHF	TRBJ1-5	TRBV10-3
CASSERTSGMDRETQYF	TRBJ2-5	TRBV2
CASSSPGRGSNQPQHF	TRBJ1-5	TRBV28
CSARNPGQGREQYF	TRBJ2-5	TRBV20-1
CASSDRKAFF	TRBJ1-1	TRBV6-1
CASSLGSQAGGRRTSYNEQFF	TRBJ2-1	TRBV11-2
CASSYTSRGRVDEKLFF	TRBJ1-4	TRBV6-6
CATSRDRRGPTVGGYTF	TRBJ1-2	TRBV15
CSYRTGGKNIQYF	TRBJ2-4	TRBV29-1
CASSPGQGWGQPQHF	TRBJ1-5	TRBV10-2
CASSLGPIIQETQYF	TRBJ2-5	TRBV7-2
CASSVAAGLAGCNEQFF	TRBJ2-1	TRBV9
CASIGTGRAQPQHF	TRBJ1-5	TRBV6-1
CATSDQGFAETQYF	TRBJ2-5	TRBV24-1
CASGPRNEQFF	TRBJ2-1	TRBV27
CASSPNYKEKLFF	TRBJ1-4	TRBV12-3/TRBV12-4
CAWSVGQSRPNYGYTF	TRBJ1-2	TRBV30
CASSQADGETQYF	TRBJ2-5	TRBV4-1
CASSLRQGEGGEQYF	TRBJ2-7	TRBV18
CTSSQVKLMRQGDDEQYF	TRBJ2-7	TRBV1
CASSPGQRADTQYF	TRBJ2-3	TRBV9
CAISESTATDTQYF	TRBJ2-3	TRBV10-3
CSARDRKSRFF	TRBJ2-1	TRBV20-1
CASSLFKTGPHTDTQYF	TRBJ2-3	TRBV12-3/TRBV12-4